This TCR beta chain comes out of a study of CD8 T cells in ankylosing spondylitis. Notes on the study in general: A TCR beta motif made of fewer than ten highly homologous variants seemed typical of ankylosing spondylitis blood. Previously reported in reactive arthritis synovial fluid and blood were some of the motif variants. CD8+ disease-linked clones were present at relatively low frequencies in blood. Disease-linked clones reportedly showed significant enrichment in matched ankylosing spondylitis synovial fluid.

Germline V gene data show CDR1 as SGHTA and CDR2 as FQGNSA. This CDR3 is 13 amino acids long. V lost 5 bases to trimming and J lost 10 bases, with 17 bases between them. The TCR beta libraries were generated through quantitative 5'-RACE incorporating molecular barcodes. TCRdb re-analysed the 5' RACE reads in MiXCR, keeping a single row per CDR3 protein. Here the sample spans about 540,000 distinct CDR3 sequences, 9.5% to 15% being singletons. This clonotype appeared a few times. Its antigen is unknown. This clonotype was sampled from a male donor with ankylosing spondylitis. The chain employs TRBV7-2 and TRBJ1-1; D is ambiguous. The sequencing sample was made of blood, either unsorted or a sorted T cell fraction (not recorded which). CDR3 bases: TGTGCCAGCAGCCCAGCCCTCTTGTTTCGAGCTTTCTTT. The encoded protein is CASSPALLFRAFF. The full variable domain, completed using reference TRBV7-2 and TRBJ1-1, is GAGVSQSPSNKVTEKGKDVELRCDPISGHTALYWYRQSLGQGLEFLIYFQGNSAPDKSGLPSDRFSAERTGGSVSTLTIQRTQQEDSAVYLCASSPALLFRAFFGQGTRLTVV.